This T cell receptor (beta chain) was identified during a study of patients and donors after allogeneic stem cell transplantation. TCRdb re-called the RT-PCR reads with MiXCR, one entry per CDR3 protein. Of approximately 140,000 distinct CDR3 sequences in the sample, approximately 35% were seen once. From germline, CDR1 is SGHRS and CDR2 YFSETQ. The V gene lost 0 bases and the J gene lost 8 bases, with 12 bases spanning the gap. The CDR3 covers 14 residues. Sequenced: blood, either unsorted or a sorted T cell fraction (not recorded which). This TCR came from a human donor who was either an allogeneic HSCT recipient or a stem cell or donor lymphocyte infusion donor (not recorded which). It is not recorded whose cells these are; they may come from a transplant donor. The rearrangement links TRBV5-1 to TRBJ2-1; maybe TRBD1 (7 bases). In DNA form, the CDR3 reads TGCGCCAGCAGCTTGGGACAGGGAGGTGATGAGCAGTTCTTC. As protein: CASSLGQGGDEQFF.